The 27 T cell receptor beta chains presented below share a single source sample, sequenced in a study of blood T cell repertoires in COVID-19. Clones were sequenced by immunoSEQ multiplex PCR, and TCRdb holds only the in-frame ones, with some missing. This sample has roughly 180,000 clones, with 70% to 90% found just once. Sequencing input: peripheral blood. The receptors were sampled from a woman between 50 and 59 years old with COVID-19, enrolled during active disease.

In this sample, this clone turned up once. This chain links TRBV21-1 with TRBJ1-5; the D segment call TRBD1 is taken from the table without a DNA check. TRBV21-1 is flagged as a pseudogene. The CDR3 runs 16 residues. CDR3: CASSLRGGQGDQPQHF. CDR3 coding DNA: TGTGCCAGCAGCCTCCGAGGGGGACAGGGGGATCAGCCCCAGCATTTT.

The chain is built from TRBV30 and TRBJ1-6; TRBD1 might be the D (6 bases). CDR1 and CDR2 from the germline V gene are GTSNPN and SVGIG (reference sequence). Trimming removed 4 bases from V and 0 bases from J, with 7 bases in between. The CDR3 runs 14 residues. CDR3 amino acids: CAWMDSSYNSPLHF. Written as DNA, the CDR3 is TGTGCCTGGATGGACAGCTCCTATAATTCACCCCTCCACTTT.

The chain has TRBV14 and TRBJ1-5, with D possibly TRBD1 on 5 matching bases. The CDR3 runs to 18 residues. The germline CDR1 and CDR2 sequences are SGHDN and FVKESK. The V end was cut by 4 bases, the J end by 5 bases, with 24 bases between. The CDR3 nucleotides read TGTGCCAGCAGCCCACTTCCGGGGGACCCGAAATTTTATCAGCCCCAGCATTTT. It translates to CASSPLPGDPKFYQPQHF.

This sequence joins TRBV14 and TRBJ2-7; possible D gene TRBD2, 5 bases. CDR1 SGHDN and CDR2 FVKESK come from the germline V gene. V was trimmed by 1 base and J by 0 bases, leaving 10 bases between them. The CDR3 totals 15 residues. The CDR3 is CASSQAWAGSYEQYF. CDR3 bases: TGTGCCAGCAGCCAAGCGTGGGCGGGCTCCTACGAGCAGTACTTC.

The chain's CDR3 is CASSVGATGSSYEQYF. DNA for the CDR3: TGTGCCAGCAGCGTAGGTGCGACAGGGAGCTCCTACGAGCAGTACTTC. The rearrangement joins TRBV9 to TRBJ2-7; 7 nucleotides match TRBD1. Germline trimming cut 0 bases from V and 0 bases from J; bases unmatched to any gene: 6. The CDR3 length is 16 residues. Looked up from germline, CDR1 is SGDLS and CDR2 is YYNGEE.

The rearrangement joins TRBV5-6 to TRBJ1-1, with D hard to call. The CDR3 contains 14 residues. Germline V gene data show CDR1 as SGHDT and CDR2 as YYEEEE. The V end lost 2 bases, the J end lost 3 bases, and 11 bases lay between the germline ends. The CDR3 DNA reads as TGTGCCAGCAGCTTCGGCTCAGGCGACACTGAAGCTTTCTTT. It specifies CASSFGSGDTEAFF.

V and J are TRBV9 and TRBJ2-6; a possible D gene is TRBD1 (5 bases). The germline V and J ends were trimmed by 4 bases and 0 bases, with 14 bases remaining between them. CDR3 size: 17 residues. The germline V gene encodes CDR1 SGDLS and CDR2 YYNGEE. CDR3 amino acids: CASSRAGSFSGANVLTF. As DNA, the CDR3 is TGTGCCAGCAGCAGGGCAGGGTCCTTCTCTGGGGCCAACGTCCTGACTTTC.

Concerning this clone itself: Additional DNA sequences in this sample encode the identical CDR3. CDR3 nucleotides: TGTGCCAGCAGGAGGGGGACAGCGTCCTCCTACGAGCAGTACTTC. Its protein is CASRRGTASSYEQYF. The chain links TRBV6-5 to TRBJ2-7; 7 bases are a match to TRBD1. Germline CDR1 reads MNHEY; CDR2 reads SVGAGI. V was pared by 6 bases and J by 0 bases, with 8 bases of the junction left unmatched. The CDR3 totals 15 residues.

This clone was observed once. The chain employs TRBV19 and TRBJ2-1, with D possibly TRBD1 on 5 matching bases. The CDR3 consists of 12 residues. CDR1 LNHDA and CDR2 SQIVND come from the germline V gene (reference sequence). Trimming stripped 2 bases from V and 10 bases from J, with 9 bases between. The CDR3 coding sequence is TGTGCCAGTAGTATACAGGGATACGAGCAGTTCTTC. This codes for CASSIQGYEQFF.

The V gene is TRBV3-1 (or the pseudogene TRBV3-2), the J gene TRBJ2-5, with 9 positions matching TRBD2. CDR3 length equals 14 residues. V shed 4 bases and J 5 bases; nucleotides not matched to a gene: 5. The V gene's germline CDR1 is LGHDT and CDR2 YNNKEL (reference sequence). As DNA, the CDR3 is TGTGCCAGCAGCCGAGCGGGGGGTAGGGAGACCCAGTACTTC. Translation gives CASSRAGGRETQYF.

The J gene is TRBJ1-1, the V gene TRBV27, with 7 bases matching TRBD1. The CDR3 loop spans 19 amino acids. In germline, CDR1 is MNHEY, CDR2 SMNVEV (reference sequence). Germline trimming cut 9 bases from V and 6 bases from J; bases unmatched to any gene: 28. The CDR3 DNA sequence: TGTGCCAGGCCTAGCAGCAGAGCCGACAGGGTTGACCTAGGGTCTGAAGCTTTCTTT. It specifies CARPSSRADRVDLGSEAFF.

The chain employs TRBV18 and TRBJ2-2; D is perhaps TRBD1 (5 bases). The germline V gene has CDR1 KGHSH and CDR2 LQKENI. The CDR3 extends over 16 amino acids. V was pared by 3 bases and J by 2 bases, with 13 bases between. The CDR3 loop reads CASSPAGRENTGELFF. The CDR3 nucleotides are TGTGCCAGCTCACCCGCCGGCAGGGAAAACACCGGGGAGCTGTTTTTT.

This sequence joins TRBV5-1 and TRBJ2-1; 9 bases fit TRBD2. CDR1 is SGHRS, CDR2 YFSETQ, per germline. Trimming at V came to 4 bases and at J to 7 bases, leaving 9 bases not matched to a gene. This CDR3 region has 15 residues. CDR3 sequence: CASSPSAGGKNEQFF. The CDR3 DNA reads as TGCGCCAGCAGCCCGTCCGCGGGGGGGAAGAATGAGCAGTTCTTC.

This chain joins TRBV6-4 and TRBJ2-3; TRBD2 might be the D (6 bases). Germline CDR1 reads MRHNA; CDR2 reads SNTAGT. V was shortened by 6 bases and J by 3 bases, with 16 bases between the two germline ends. The CDR3 sequence is 15 residues long. CDR3 coding DNA: TGTGCCAGCAGAGTACCGGGACTCAAGACAGATACGCAGTATTTT. The encoded protein is CASRVPGLKTDTQYF.

The chain couples TRBV11-2 to TRBJ2-7; TRBD2 is a possible D gene (6 bases). V was cut by 5 bases and J by 3 bases, with 11 bases left in between. Germline V gives CDR1 SGHAT, CDR2 FQNNGV. The CDR3 has 13 amino acids. CDR3 sequence (DNA): TGTGCCAGCAGCCCGGGAGACAGCTACGAGCAGTACTTC. Encoded protein: CASSPGDSYEQYF.

This chain joins TRBV6-4 and TRBJ2-2; 10 bases are a match to TRBD1. Germline V gene lookup returns CDR1 MRHNA and CDR2 SNTAGT. After removal of 8 bases from V and 3 bases from J, the junction contained 6 bases not matched to a gene. The CDR3 contains 15 residues. The CDR3 nucleotides are TGTGCCAGCCGATGGACAGGGGGTGACACCGGGGAGCTGTTTTTT. Translating it yields CASRWTGGDTGELFF.

The V and J genes are TRBV5-1 and TRBJ1-5; no clear D. The V gene lost 0 bases and the J gene lost 7 bases, with 11 bases spanning the gap. The CDR3 covers 14 residues. Germline loops: CDR1 SGHRS, CDR2 YFSETQ. The CDR3 DNA reads TGCGCCAGCAGCTTGGACGGGGTGGGCCAGCCCCAGCATTTT. Its protein product is CASSLDGVGQPQHF. Supplemented by reference TRBV5-1 and TRBJ1-5, the full variable domain reads KAGVTQTPRYLIKTRGQQVTLSCSPISGHRSVSWYQQTPGQGLQFLFEYFSETQRNKGNFPGRFSGRQFSNSRSEMNVSTLELGDSALYLCASSLDGVGQPQHFGDGTRLSIL.

The chain employs TRBV19 and TRBJ1-5; 8 bases line up with TRBD1. The CDR3 sequence is 15 residues long. Losses at the gene ends were 6 bases for V and 5 bases for J; bases not matched to a gene: 9. CDR1 and CDR2 (germline): LNHDA, SQIVND (reference sequence). CDR3 region: CASSPARGRDQPQHF. CDR3 coding DNA: TGTGCCAGTAGCCCCGCCAGGGGGCGGGATCAGCCCCAGCATTTT.

The chain recombines TRBV2 with TRBJ2-2, with 8 bases identical to TRBD1. The V and J ends lost 6 bases and 0 bases, in that order; junction bases with no gene match: 3. CDR1 and CDR2 (germline): SNHLY, FYNNEI. This CDR3 contains 15 residues. In nucleotides, the CDR3 is TGTGCCAGCAGGGTGGGACAGGCGAACACCGGGGAGCTGTTTTTT. Protein: CASRVGQANTGELFF.

This clone was detected only once. The gene calls are TRBV5-8 and TRBJ2-7; TRBD1 might be the D (6 bases). Germline V gives CDR1 SGHTS, CDR2 YDEGEE. The CDR3 runs 12 residues. V was pared by 5 bases and J by 6 bases, with 12 bases between. Here the CDR3 reads CASSYRDLEQYF. The CDR3 bases are TGTGCCAGCAGTTACAGGGATCTCGAGCAGTACTTC.

The chain links TRBV13 to TRBJ2-1; 13 bases align to TRBD2. This CDR3 comprises 15 residues. Germline V gene sequence: CDR1 PRHDT, CDR2 FYEKMQ (reference sequence). V dropped 6 bases and J dropped 8; count of bases not matched to a gene: 7. The CDR3 DNA follows: TGTGCCAGCAGGTTTGGGACTAGCGGGAACCATGAGCAGTTCTTC. It specifies CASRFGTSGNHEQFF.

The genes are TRBV28 and TRBJ1-1; TRBD1 agrees at 8 bases. The V gene end was trimmed by 5 bases and the J gene end by 3 bases; junction bases not matched to a gene: 5. In germline, CDR1 is MDHEN, CDR2 SYDVKM. The CDR3 runs 14 residues. CDR3 in DNA: TGTGCCAGCAGTAGCCCGACAGGGGACACTGAAGCTTTCTTT. Translating gives CASSSPTGDTEAFF.

This clone was counted once. This rearrangement joins TRBV6-5 to TRBJ2-7; D possibly corresponds to TRBD2 (6 bases). Trimming took off 6 bases at V and 3 bases at J, with 18 bases between the two ends. CDR3 size: 15 residues. Germline V gene lookup returns CDR1 MNHEY and CDR2 SVGAGI. The CDR3 is CASRDQVGGDYEQYF. The CDR3 DNA follows: TGTGCCAGCAGGGACCAGGTCGGCGGGGACTACGAGCAGTACTTC.

The V gene is TRBV4-1, the J gene TRBJ1-1; D gene uncertain. The CDR3 is 14 amino acids. Trimming pared 2 bases from V and 1 base from J, leaving 8 bases between. The germline V gene has CDR1 MGHRA and CDR2 YSYEKL. CDR3 sequence: CASSQPRENTEAFF. The CDR3 region has the DNA TGCGCCAGCAGCCAACCGAGGGAGAACACTGAAGCTTTCTTT.

A single count supports this clone. The chain employs TRBV2 and TRBJ2-6, with 8 bases fitting TRBD1. Looked up from germline, CDR1 is SNHLY and CDR2 is FYNNEI. The CDR3 runs to 19 residues. V lost 7 bases and J lost 0; bases outside the gene matches: 14. The CDR3: CASIPGQGQYSSGANVLTF. The CDR3 DNA reads TGTGCCAGCATTCCCGGACAGGGTCAATATAGCTCTGGGGCCAACGTCCTGACTTTC.

This chain joins TRBV28 and TRBJ2-7; 10 bases map to TRBD1. The CDR3 has 14 amino acids. Germline V gene lookup returns CDR1 MDHEN and CDR2 SYDVKM. Trimming removed 6 bases from V and 5 bases from J; junction bases left unmatched: 7. The CDR3 loop reads CASREGDRGHEQYF. As DNA, the CDR3 is TGTGCCAGCAGGGAGGGGGACAGGGGCCACGAGCAGTACTTC.

The chain is built from TRBV6-2 or TRBV6-3 and TRBJ1-1; D unclear. V dropped 2 bases and J dropped 3 bases, with 13 bases sitting between them. Germline V gene sequence: CDR1 MNHEY, CDR2 SVGEGT. This CDR3 region has 15 residues. The CDR3: CASSYDQVLYTEAFF. The CDR3 region has the DNA TGTGCCAGCAGTTACGACCAGGTCTTGTACACTGAAGCTTTCTTT.